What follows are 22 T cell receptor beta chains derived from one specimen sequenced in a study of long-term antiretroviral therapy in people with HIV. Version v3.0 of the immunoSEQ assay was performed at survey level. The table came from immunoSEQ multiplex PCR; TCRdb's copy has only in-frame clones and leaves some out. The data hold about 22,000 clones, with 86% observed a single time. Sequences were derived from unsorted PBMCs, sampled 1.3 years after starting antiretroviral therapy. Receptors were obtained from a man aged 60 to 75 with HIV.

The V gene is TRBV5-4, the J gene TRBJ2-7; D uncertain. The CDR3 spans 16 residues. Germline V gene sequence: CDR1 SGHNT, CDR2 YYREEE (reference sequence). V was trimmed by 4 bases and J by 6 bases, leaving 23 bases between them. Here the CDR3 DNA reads TGTGCCAGCAGCGGCGGCTACGAAGTTGATCGGTCCGAGCAGTACTTC. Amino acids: CASSGGYEVDRSEQYF.

The CDR3 nucleotides read TGCGCCAGCAGCCAACCTACTGGACAGTTCTATGGCTACACCTTC. Translation gives CASSQPTGQFYGYTF. The rearrangement uses TRBV4-1 and TRBJ1-2; D may be TRBD1 (6 bases). There are 15 residues in the CDR3. The germline CDR1 and CDR2 sequences are MGHRA and YSYEKL. Trimming removed 2 bases at V and 4 bases at J, with 14 bases between.

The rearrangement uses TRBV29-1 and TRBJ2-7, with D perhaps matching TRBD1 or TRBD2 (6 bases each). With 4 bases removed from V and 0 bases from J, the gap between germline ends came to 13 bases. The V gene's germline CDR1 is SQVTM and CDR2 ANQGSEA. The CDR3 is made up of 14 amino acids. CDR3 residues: CSVVSGASSYEQYF. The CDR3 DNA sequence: TGCAGCGTTGTGTCGGGGGCGAGCTCCTACGAGCAGTACTTC.

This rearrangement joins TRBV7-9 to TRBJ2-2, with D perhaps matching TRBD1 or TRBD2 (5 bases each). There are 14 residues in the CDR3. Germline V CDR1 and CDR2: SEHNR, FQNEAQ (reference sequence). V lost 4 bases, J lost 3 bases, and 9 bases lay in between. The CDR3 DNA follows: TGTGCCAGCAGCTCCCGAGGGGACACCGGGGAGCTGTTTTTT. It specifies CASSSRGDTGELFF. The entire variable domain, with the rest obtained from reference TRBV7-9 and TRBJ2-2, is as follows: DTGVSQNPRHKITKRGQNVTFRCDPISEHNRLYWYRQTLGQGPEFLTYFQNEAQLEKSRLLSDRFSAERPKGSFSTLEIQRTEQGDSAMYLCASSSRGDTGELFFGEGSRLTVL.

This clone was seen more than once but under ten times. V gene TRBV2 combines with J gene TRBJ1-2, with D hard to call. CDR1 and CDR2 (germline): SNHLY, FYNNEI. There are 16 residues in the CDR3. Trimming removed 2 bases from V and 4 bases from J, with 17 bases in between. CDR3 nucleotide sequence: TGTGCCAGCAGTGAAAGGAGGGAGACGTGGGGCTATGGCTACACCTTC. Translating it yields CASSERRETWGYGYTF. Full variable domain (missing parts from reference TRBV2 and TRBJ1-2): EPEVTQTPSHQVTQMGQEVILRCVPISNHLYFYWYRQILGQKVEFLVSFYNNEISEKSEIFDDQFSVERPDGSNFTLKIRSTKLEDSAMYFCASSERRETWGYGYTFGSGTRLTVV.

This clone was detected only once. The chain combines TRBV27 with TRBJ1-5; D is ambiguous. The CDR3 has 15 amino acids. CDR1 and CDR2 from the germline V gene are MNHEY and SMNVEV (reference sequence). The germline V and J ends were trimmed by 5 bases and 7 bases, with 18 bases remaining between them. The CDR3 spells CASSPLDSVGQPQHF. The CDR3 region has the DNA TGTGCCAGCAGTCCCCTAGACTCCGTAGGCCAGCCCCAGCATTTT.

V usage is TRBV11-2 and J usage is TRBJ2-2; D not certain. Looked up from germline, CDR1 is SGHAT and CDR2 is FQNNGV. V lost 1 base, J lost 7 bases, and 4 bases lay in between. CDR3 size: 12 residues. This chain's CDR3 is CASSLVYGELFF. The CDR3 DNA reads TGTGCCAGCAGCTTAGTGTACGGGGAGCTGTTTTTT.

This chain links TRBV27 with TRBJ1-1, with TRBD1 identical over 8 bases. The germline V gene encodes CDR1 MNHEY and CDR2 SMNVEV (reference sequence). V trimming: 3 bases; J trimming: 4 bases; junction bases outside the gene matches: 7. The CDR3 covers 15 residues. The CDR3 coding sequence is TGTGCCAGCAGTTTGGACAGGGTGACAACCACTGAAGCTTTCTTT. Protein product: CASSLDRVTTTEAFF.

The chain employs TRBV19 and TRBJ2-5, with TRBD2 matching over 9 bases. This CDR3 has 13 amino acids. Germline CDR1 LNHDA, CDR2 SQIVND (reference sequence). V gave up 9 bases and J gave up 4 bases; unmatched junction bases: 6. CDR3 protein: CASGRAGGETQYF. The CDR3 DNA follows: TGTGCCAGCGGGAGAGCGGGGGGAGAGACCCAGTACTTC.

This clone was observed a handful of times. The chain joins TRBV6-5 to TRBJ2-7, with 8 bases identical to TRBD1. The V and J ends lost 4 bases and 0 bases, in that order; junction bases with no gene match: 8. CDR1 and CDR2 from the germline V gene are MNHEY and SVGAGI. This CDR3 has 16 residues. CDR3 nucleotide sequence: TGTGCCAGCAGTTTAGGAGACAGGGGCCTCTCCTACGAGCAGTACTTC. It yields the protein CASSLGDRGLSYEQYF.

The CDR3 protein is CASSYSMDGTGELFF. CDR3 in DNA: TGTGCCAGCAGTTACTCGATGGACGGGACCGGGGAGCTGTTTTTT. The V and J genes are TRBV6-5 and TRBJ2-2, with D unresolved. This CDR3 comprises 15 residues. V was shortened by 0 bases and J by 5 bases, with 10 bases between the two germline ends. Germline-derived CDR1 and CDR2 are MNHEY and SVGAGI.

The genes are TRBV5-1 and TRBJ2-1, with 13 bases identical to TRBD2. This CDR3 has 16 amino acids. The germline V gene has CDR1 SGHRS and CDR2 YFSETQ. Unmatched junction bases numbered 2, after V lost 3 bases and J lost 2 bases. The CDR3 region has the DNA TGCGCCAGCAGCTGGACTAGCGGGGGTACCTACAATGAGCAGTTCTTC. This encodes CASSWTSGGTYNEQFF.

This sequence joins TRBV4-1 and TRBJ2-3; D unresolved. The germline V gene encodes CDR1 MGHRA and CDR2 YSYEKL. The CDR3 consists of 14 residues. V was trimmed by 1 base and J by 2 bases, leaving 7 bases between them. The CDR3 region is CASSQGAFTDTQYF. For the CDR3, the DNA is TGCGCCAGCAGCCAAGGGGCCTTCACAGATACGCAGTATTTT.

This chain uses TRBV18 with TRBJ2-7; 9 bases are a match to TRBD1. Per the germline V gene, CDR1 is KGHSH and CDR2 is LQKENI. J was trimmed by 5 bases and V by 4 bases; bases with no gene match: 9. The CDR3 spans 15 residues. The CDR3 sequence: CASSHVGQGIHEQYF. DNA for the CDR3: TGTGCCAGCTCACACGTCGGACAGGGGATCCACGAGCAGTACTTC.

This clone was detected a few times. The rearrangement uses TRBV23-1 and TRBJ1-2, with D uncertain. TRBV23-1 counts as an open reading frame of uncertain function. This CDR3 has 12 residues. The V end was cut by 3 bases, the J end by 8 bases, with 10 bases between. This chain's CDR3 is CASSHRLEGYTF. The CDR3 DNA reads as TGCGCCAGCAGTCACCGACTCGAGGGCTACACCTTC.

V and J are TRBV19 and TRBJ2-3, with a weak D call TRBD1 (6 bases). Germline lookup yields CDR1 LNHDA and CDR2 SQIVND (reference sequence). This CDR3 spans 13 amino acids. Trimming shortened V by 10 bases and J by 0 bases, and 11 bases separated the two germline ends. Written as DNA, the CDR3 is TGTGCCACCCGGGACACCAGCACAGATACGCAGTATTTT. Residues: CATRDTSTDTQYF.

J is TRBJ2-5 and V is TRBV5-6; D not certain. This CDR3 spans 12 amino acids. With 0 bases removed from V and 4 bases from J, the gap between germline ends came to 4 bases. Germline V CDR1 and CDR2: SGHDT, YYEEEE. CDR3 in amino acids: CASSLVSETQYF. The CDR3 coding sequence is TGTGCCAGCAGCTTGGTATCAGAGACCCAGTACTTC.

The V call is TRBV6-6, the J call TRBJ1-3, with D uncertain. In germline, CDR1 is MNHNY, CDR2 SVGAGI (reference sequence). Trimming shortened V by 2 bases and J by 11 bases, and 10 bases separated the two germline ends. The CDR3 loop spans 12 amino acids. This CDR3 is CASSYETVSIYF. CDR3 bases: TGTGCCAGCAGTTACGAGACTGTCTCCATATATTTT.

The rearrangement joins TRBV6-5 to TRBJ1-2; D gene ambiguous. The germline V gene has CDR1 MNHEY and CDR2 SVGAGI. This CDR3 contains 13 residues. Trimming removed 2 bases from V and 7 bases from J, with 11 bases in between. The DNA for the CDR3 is TGTGCCAGCAGTTACGAAAGATGGAGTGGCTACACCTTC. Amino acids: CASSYERWSGYTF.

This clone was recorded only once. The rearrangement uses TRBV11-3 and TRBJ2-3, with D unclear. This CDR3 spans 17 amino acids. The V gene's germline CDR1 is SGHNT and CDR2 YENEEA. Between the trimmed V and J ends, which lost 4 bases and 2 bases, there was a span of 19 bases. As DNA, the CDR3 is TGTGCCAGCAGCTCATCGCTCATAGACCAAGACACAGATACGCAGTATTTT. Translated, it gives CASSSSLIDQDTDTQYF. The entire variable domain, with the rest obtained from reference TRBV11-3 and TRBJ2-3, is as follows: EAGVVQSPRYKIIEKKQPVAFWCNPISGHNTLYWYLQNLGQGPELLIRYENEEAVDDSQLPKDRFSAERLKGVDSTLKIQPAELGDSAVYLCASSSSLIDQDTDTQYFGPGTRLTVL.

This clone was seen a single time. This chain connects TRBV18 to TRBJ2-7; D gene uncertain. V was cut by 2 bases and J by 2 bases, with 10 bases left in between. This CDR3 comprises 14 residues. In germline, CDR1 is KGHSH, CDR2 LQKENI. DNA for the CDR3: TGTGCCAGCTCACCAAGCAGCCAGACCTACGAGCAGTACTTC. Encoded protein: CASSPSSQTYEQYF.

The CDR3 is CASFAGPVETQYF. For the CDR3, the DNA is TGTGCCAGCTTCGCAGGGCCGGTGGAGACCCAGTACTTC. V and J are TRBV18 and TRBJ2-5, with D perhaps matching TRBD1 (5 bases). The CDR3 sequence is 13 residues long. The V and J ends lost 7 bases and 5 bases respectively, with 14 bases between them. Germline V gene sequence: CDR1 KGHSH, CDR2 LQKENI.